This record looks at one T cell receptor (beta chain) sequence and its context. These data belong to a study of blood T cell repertoires in COVID-19. Across the whole study: Samples of COVID-19 (acute and convalescent) were obtained from the United States, Italy and Spain. PBMCs, B-cell-depleted T cells, or T cells were the source of the cDNA or gDNA that made up the material.

Per the authors' pipeline: Estimates of nucleated cell counts were drawn from the amplification of reference gene primers. Clones were sequenced by immunoSEQ multiplex PCR, and TCRdb holds only the in-frame ones, with some missing. V, J and clone size were drawn from that table, and D and trimming were deduced from the DNA. The repertoire has fewer than 350,000 clones, 86% of them found once; the top ten carry 2% to 2.5%. The CDR3 has 13 amino acids. CDR1 and CDR2 from the germline V gene are ENHRY and SYGVKD. V lost 3 bases to trimming and J lost 2 bases, with 8 bases between them. The sample taken for sequencing was peripheral blood. The chain combines TRBV10-3 with TRBJ2-7; D is unresolved. This clonotype originated in a woman younger than 45 who had recovered from COVID-19. The CDR3 DNA is TGTGCCATCAGTGACAGGAATACCTACGAGCAGTACTTC. It yields the protein CAISDRNTYEQYF.